This T cell receptor beta chain stems from a study of identical twins. Germline CDR1 reads DFQATT; CDR2 reads SNEGSKA (reference sequence). Trimming stripped 5 bases from V and 8 bases from J, with 16 bases between. The CDR3 is made up of 13 amino acids. This clonotype was seen only a few times. The antigen is unknown. General observations from the study: Out-of-frame alpha sequences shared by twins showed excess low generation probability. Insertions were reduced in abundant cord blood beta clonotypes but not in memory repertoires. Invariant populations such as MAIT and iNKT cells could partly muddle zero-insertion analyses. The authors drew conclusions from cross-sectional statistical analysis rather than following the same donors.

TCRdb independently ran MiXCR on the 5' RACE reads; one entry per CDR3 protein. This table holds some 570,000 distinct CDR3 sequences, about 20% found once. The sample also formed part of further work on yellow fever vaccine responses in identical twins.

The sequenced material came from CD4+ T cells sorted from blood. This clonotype was sampled from a woman aged 18 to 35 in good health. V usage is TRBV20-1 and J usage is TRBJ2-1; tentatively, D is TRBD2 (6 bases). CDR3 in amino acids: CSAGGPWGDEQFF. CDR3 nucleotides: TGCAGTGCTGGGGGACCGTGGGGGGATGAGCAGTTCTTC.